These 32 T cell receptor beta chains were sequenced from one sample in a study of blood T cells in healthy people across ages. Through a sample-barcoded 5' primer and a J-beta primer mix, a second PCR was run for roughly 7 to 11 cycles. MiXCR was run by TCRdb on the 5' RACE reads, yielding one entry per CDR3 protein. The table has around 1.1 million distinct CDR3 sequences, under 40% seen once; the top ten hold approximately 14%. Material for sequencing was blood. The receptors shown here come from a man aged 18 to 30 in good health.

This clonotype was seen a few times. The CDR3: CASSQDTYMNTEAFF. The CDR3, as DNA: TGCGCCAGCAGCCAAGACACTTACATGAACACTGAAGCTTTCTTT. This chain links TRBV4-3 with TRBJ1-1; D is uncertain. The CDR3 runs 15 residues. Trimming cost V 0 bases and J 0 bases, with 8 bases left between them. The germline gives CDR1 LGHNA, CDR2 YSLEER.

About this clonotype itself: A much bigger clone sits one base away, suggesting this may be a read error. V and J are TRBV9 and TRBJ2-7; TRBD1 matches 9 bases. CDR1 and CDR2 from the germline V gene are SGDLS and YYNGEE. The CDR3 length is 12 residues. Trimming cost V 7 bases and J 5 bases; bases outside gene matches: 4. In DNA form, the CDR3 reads TGTGCCAGCGGGACAGGGTTCGACGAGCAGTACTTC. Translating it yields CASGTGFDEQYF.

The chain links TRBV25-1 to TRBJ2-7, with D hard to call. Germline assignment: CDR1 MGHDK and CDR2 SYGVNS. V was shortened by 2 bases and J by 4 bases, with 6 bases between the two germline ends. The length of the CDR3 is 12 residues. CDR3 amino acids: CASSEGDYEQYF. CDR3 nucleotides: TGTGCCAGCAGTGAAGGGGATTACGAGCAGTACTTC.

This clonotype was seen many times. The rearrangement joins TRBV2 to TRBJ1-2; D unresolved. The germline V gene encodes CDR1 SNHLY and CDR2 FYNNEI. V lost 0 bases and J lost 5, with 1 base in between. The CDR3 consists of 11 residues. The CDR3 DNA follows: TGTGCCAGCAGTGAAGCGTATGGCTACACCTTC. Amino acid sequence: CASSEAYGYTF. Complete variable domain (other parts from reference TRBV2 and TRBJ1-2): EPEVTQTPSHQVTQMGQEVILRCVPISNHLYFYWYRQILGQKVEFLVSFYNNEISEKSEIFDDQFSVERPDGSNFTLKIRSTKLEDSAMYFCASSEAYGYTFGSGTRLTVV.

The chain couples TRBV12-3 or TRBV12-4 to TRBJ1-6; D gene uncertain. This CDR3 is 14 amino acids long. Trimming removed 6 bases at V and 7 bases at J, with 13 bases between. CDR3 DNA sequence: TGTGCCAGCAGAAGCGACGGATACAATTCACCCCTCCACTTT. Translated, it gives CASRSDGYNSPLHF.

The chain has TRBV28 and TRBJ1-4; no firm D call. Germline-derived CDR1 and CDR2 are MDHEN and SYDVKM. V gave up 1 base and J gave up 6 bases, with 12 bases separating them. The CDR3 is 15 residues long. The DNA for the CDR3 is TGTGCCAGCAGTTTATTGAGAGGGAGGGATGAAAAACTGTTTTTT. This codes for CASSLLRGRDEKLFF.

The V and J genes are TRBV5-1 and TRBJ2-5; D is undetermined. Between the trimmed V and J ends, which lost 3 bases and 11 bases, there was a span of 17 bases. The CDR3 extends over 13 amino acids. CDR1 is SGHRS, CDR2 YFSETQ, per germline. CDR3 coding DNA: TGCGCCAGCAGCTCCCCTACCATCAATGAGCAGTACTTC. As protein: CASSSPTINEQYF.

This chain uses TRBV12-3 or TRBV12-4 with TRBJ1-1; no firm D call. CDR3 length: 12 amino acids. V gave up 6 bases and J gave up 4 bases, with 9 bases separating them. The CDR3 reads CASSKKGTEAFF. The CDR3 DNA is TGTGCCAGCAGCAAAAAGGGCACTGAAGCTTTCTTT.

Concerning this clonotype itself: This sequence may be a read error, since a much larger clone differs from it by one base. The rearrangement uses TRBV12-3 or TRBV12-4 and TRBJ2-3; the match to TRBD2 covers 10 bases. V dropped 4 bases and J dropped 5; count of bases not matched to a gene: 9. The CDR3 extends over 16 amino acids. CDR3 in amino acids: CASSWRTSGAIDTQYF. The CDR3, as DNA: TGTGCCAGCAGTTGGCGAACTAGCGGGGCGATAGATACGCAGTATTTT.

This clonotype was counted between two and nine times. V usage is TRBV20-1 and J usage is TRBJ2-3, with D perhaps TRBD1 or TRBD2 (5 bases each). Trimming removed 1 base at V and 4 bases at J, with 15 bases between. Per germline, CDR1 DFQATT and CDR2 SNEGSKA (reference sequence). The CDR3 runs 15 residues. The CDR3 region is CSARGGSSQADTQYF. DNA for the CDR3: TGCAGTGCTAGAGGAGGGAGTTCACAGGCAGATACGCAGTATTTT.

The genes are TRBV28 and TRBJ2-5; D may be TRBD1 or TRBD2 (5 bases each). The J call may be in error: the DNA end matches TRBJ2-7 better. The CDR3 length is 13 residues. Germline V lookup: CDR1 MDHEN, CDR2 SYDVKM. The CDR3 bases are TGTGCCAGCAGCTCTGGGACCCTCAACGAGCAGTACTTC. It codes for CASSSGTLNEQYF.

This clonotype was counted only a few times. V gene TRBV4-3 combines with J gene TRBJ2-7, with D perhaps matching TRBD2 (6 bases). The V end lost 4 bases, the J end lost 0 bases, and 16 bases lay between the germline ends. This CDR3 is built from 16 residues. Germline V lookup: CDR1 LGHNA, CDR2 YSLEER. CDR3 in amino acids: CASSPGTGRLSYEQYF. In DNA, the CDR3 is TGCGCCAGCAGCCCCGGGACTGGCCGCCTCTCCTACGAGCAGTACTTC.

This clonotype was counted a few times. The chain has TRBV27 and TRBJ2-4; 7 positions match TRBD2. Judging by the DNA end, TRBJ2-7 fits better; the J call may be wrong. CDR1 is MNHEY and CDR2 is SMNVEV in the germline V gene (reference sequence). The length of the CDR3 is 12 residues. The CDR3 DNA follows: TGTGCCAGCAAGTTCCCGGGGGGCGAGCAGTACTTC. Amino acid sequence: CASKFPGGEQYF.

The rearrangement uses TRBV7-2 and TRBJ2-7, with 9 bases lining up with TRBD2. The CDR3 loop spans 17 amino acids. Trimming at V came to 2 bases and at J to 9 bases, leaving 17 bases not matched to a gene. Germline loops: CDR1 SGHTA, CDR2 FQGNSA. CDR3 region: CASSLMGLGTSPLGQYF. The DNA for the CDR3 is TGTGCCAGCAGCTTAATGGGCCTGGGGACTAGCCCCCTTGGGCAGTACTTC.

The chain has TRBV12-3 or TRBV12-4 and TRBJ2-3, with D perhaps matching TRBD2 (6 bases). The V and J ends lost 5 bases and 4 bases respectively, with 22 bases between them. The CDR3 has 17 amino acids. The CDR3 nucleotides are TGTGCCAGCAGTCTCGGGGCCAACTTTGCTAGCGCAGATACGCAGTATTTT. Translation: CASSLGANFASADTQYF.

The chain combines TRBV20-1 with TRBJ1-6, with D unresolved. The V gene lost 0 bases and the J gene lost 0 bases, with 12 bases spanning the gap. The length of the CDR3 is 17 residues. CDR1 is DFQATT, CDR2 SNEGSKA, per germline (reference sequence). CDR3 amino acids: CSARDSKDSSYNSPLHF. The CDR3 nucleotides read TGCAGTGCTAGAGATTCCAAAGATAGCTCCTATAATTCACCCCTCCACTTT.

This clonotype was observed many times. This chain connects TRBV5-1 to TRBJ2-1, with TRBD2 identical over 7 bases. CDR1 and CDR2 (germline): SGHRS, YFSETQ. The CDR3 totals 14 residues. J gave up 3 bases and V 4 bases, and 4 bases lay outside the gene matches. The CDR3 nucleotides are TGCGCCAGCAGCCCTAGGACTAGCTACAATGAGCAGTTCTTC. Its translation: CASSPRTSYNEQFF.

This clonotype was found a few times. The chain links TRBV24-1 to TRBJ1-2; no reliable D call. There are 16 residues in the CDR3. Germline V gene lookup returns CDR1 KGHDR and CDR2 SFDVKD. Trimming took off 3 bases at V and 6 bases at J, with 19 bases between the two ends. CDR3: CATSDPGASVVDGYTF. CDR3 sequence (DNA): TGTGCCACCAGTGATCCCGGTGCAAGTGTAGTCGATGGCTACACCTTC.

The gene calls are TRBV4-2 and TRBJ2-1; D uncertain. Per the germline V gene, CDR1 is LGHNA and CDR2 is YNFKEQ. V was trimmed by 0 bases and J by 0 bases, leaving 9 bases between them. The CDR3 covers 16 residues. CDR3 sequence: CASSQESVSSYNEQFF. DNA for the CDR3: TGTGCCAGCAGCCAAGAAAGCGTCAGCTCCTACAATGAGCAGTTCTTC.

CDR3 residues: CASSLFRGAQGNTEAFF. The CDR3 nucleotides read TGTGCCAGCAGTTTGTTCCGGGGGGCGCAGGGGAACACTGAAGCTTTCTTT. The J gene is TRBJ1-1, the V gene TRBV27, with D possibly matching TRBD1 (6 bases). This CDR3 is built from 17 residues. V lost 3 bases and J lost 1, with 18 bases in between. Germline CDR1 reads MNHEY; CDR2 reads SMNVEV (reference sequence).

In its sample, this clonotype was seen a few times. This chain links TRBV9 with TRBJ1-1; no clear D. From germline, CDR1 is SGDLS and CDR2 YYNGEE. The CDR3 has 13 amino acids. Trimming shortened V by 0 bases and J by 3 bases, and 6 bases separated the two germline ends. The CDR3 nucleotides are TGTGCCAGCAGCGTAGGTGCGGACACTGAAGCTTTCTTT. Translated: CASSVGADTEAFF.

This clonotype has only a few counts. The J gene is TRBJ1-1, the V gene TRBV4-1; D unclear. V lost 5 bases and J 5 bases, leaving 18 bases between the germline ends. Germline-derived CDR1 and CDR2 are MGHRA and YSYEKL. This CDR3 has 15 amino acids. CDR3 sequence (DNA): TGCGCCAGCAGCATCCACCGGGCAGGAGGGACTGAAGCTTTCTTT. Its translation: CASSIHRAGGTEAFF.

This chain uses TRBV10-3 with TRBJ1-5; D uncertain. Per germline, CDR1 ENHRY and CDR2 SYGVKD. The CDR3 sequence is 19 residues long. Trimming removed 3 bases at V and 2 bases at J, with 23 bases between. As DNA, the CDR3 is TGTGCCATCAGTGAAAGATTTAAAGCGTCGGGAGACGGCAATCAGCCCCAGCATTTT. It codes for CAISERFKASGDGNQPQHF.

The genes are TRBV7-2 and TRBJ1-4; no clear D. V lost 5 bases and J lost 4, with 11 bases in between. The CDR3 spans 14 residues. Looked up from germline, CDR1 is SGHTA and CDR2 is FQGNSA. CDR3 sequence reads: CASSPTSSNEKLFF. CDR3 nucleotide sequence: TGTGCCAGCAGCCCTACAAGTAGTAATGAAAAACTGTTTTTT.

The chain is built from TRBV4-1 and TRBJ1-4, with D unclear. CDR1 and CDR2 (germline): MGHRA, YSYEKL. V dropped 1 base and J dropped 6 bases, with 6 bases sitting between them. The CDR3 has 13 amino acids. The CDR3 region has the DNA TGCGCCAGCAGCCAAGGGACTCATGAAAAACTGTTTTTT. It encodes CASSQGTHEKLFF.

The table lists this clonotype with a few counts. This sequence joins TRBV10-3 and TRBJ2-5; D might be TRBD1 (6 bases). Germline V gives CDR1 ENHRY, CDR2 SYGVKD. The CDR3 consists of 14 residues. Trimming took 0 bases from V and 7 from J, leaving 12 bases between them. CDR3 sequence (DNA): TGTGCCATCAGTGAGTCGACAGGCGGACGGACCCAGTACTTC. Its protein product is CAISESTGGRTQYF.

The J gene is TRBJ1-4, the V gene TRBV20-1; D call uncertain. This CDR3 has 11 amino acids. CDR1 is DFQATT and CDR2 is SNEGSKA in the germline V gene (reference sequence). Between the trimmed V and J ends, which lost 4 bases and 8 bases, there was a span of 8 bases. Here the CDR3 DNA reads TGCAGTGCTATGGGCGAGGAAAAACTGTTTTTT. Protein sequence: CSAMGEEKLFF.

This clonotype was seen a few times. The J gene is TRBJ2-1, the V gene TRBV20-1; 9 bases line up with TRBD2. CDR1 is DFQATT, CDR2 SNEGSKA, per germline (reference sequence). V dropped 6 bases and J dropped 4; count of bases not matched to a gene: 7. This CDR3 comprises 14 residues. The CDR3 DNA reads TGCAGTGCCAGTGTCGCGGGGGGGTACAATGAGCAGTTCTTC. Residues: CSASVAGGYNEQFF.

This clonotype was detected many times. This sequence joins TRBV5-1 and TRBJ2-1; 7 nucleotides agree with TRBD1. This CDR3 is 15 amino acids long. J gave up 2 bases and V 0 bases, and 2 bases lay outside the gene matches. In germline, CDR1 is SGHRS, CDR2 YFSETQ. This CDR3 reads CASSLAGTAYNEQFF. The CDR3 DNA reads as TGCGCCAGCAGCTTGGCCGGGACAGCCTACAATGAGCAGTTCTTC.

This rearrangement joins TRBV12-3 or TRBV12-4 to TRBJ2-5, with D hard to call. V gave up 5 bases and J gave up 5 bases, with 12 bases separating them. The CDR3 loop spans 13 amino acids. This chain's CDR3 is CASSVTQFETQYF. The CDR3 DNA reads TGTGCCAGCAGTGTAACACAGTTCGAGACCCAGTACTTC.

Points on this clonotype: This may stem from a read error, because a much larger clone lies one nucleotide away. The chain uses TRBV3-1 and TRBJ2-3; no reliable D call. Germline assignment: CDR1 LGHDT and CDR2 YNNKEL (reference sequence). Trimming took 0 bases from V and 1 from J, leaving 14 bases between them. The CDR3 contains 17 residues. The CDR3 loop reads CASSQEYRRAGTDTQYF. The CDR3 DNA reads TGTGCCAGCAGCCAAGAATATAGGCGAGCAGGCACAGATACGCAGTATTTT.

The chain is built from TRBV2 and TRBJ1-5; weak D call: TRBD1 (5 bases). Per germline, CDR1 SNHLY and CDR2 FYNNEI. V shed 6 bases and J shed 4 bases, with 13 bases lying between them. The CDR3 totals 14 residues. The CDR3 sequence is CASRPRQGNQPQHF. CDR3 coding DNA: TGTGCCAGCAGGCCGAGGCAGGGAAATCAGCCCCAGCATTTT. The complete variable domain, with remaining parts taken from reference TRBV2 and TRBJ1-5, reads EPEVTQTPSHQVTQMGQEVILRCVPISNHLYFYWYRQILGQKVEFLVSFYNNEISEKSEIFDDQFSVERPDGSNFTLKIRSTKLEDSAMYFCASRPRQGNQPQHFGDGTRLSIL.